This TCR beta chain was retrieved from a study of T cells after yellow fever vaccination. Whole-study findings and limits: Abundant contaminating clonotypes from the bulk population could appear in FACS-sorted repertoires. Researchers noted that a small share of clonotypes showed up in both CD4 and CD8 compartments. Booster sampling recovered most clones from primary vaccination (approximately 96% CD4, around 88% CD8).

As TCR cDNA was made by 5'RACE template switching, a universal primer site and UMIs were added. TCRdb independently ran MiXCR on the 5' RACE reads; one entry per CDR3 protein. This table holds around 360,000 distinct CDR3 sequences, around 10% found once. This clonotype came up a few times. Its antigen is unidentified. The CDR3 sequence is 16 residues long. Germline V gene data show CDR1 as SGHTA and CDR2 as FQGNSA. V was trimmed by 3 bases and J by 0 bases, leaving 15 bases between them. The material was PBMCs, obtained on the day of the first yellow fever vaccination. The clonotype originates from a man between 18 and 29 years old who received the YFV17D yellow fever vaccine. The chain has TRBV7-2 and TRBJ2-7, with D perhaps matching TRBD2 (6 bases). This CDR3 is CASSFQGLTSSYEQYV. DNA of the CDR3: TGTGCCAGCAGCTTCCAGGGACTCACGAGCTCCTACGAGCAGTACGTC.